Listed here are 30 T cell receptor beta chains from one sample, sequenced in a study of shared clonotypes between healthy human individuals. Terminally differentiated effector memory CD45RA+ cells were excluded from the naive CD8 cells, which were CD45RO-negative and positively selected for CCR7. Clones were sequenced by immunoSEQ multiplex PCR, and TCRdb holds only the in-frame ones, with some missing. Of about 1,800,000 clones detected, 85% to 95% appear once; the ten largest clones hold under 1.5%. The sequenced sample was naive CD8+ T cells sorted from blood. The receptors derive from a man in his late teens or twenties in good health.

The chain carries TRBV9 and TRBJ2-2, with TRBD2 identical over 11 bases. The CDR3 loop spans 16 amino acids. With V trimmed by 3 bases and J by 1 base, 2 bases remained unmatched. The germline CDR1 and CDR2 sequences are SGDLS and YYNGEE. The CDR3 reads CASSGTSGRNTGELFF. Written as DNA, the CDR3 is TGTGCCAGCAGCGGAACTAGCGGGAGGAACACCGGGGAGCTGTTTTTT.

The chain combines TRBV5-4 with TRBJ2-5, with TRBD1 matching over 9 bases. Per the germline V gene, CDR1 is SGHNT and CDR2 is YYREEE (reference sequence). J lost 4 bases, V lost 4 bases, and 2 bases had no gene match. This CDR3 is 13 amino acids long. The CDR3 region is CASSTTGGETQYF. CDR3 coding DNA: TGTGCCAGCAGCACGACAGGGGGAGAGACCCAGTACTTC.

Worth noting for this clone: Other DNA sequences in the sample encode the same CDR3. This sequence joins TRBV6-5 and TRBJ2-1; D not certain. This CDR3 spans 11 amino acids. Deletions cut 4 bases from V and 6 bases from J, with 4 bases between. The germline V gene has CDR1 MNHEY and CDR2 SVGAGI. The CDR3 spells CASSLGNEQFF. In nucleotides, the CDR3 is TGTGCCAGCAGTTTGGGCAATGAGCAGTTCTTC.

Notes on this clone: At one end the junction does not follow the germline gene, possibly because of a read error. V gene TRBV7-7 combines with J gene TRBJ2-1; D is possibly TRBD1 (6 bases). The CDR3 runs to 15 residues. Germline V lookup: CDR1 SSHAT, CDR2 FNYEAQ (reference sequence). CDR3 bases: TGTGCTAGCAGTCAGATCGGGACACCCTACAATGAGCAGTTCTTC. It translates to CASSQIGTPYNEQFF.

This sequence joins TRBV9 and TRBJ2-5, with 12 bases fitting TRBD1. The CDR3 contains 18 residues. Per the germline V gene, CDR1 is SGDLS and CDR2 is YYNGEE. J gave up 5 bases and V 4 bases, and 15 bases lay outside the gene matches. CDR3 sequence: CASSLGGTGGESTETQYF. Written as DNA, the CDR3 is TGTGCCAGCAGCCTTGGGGGGACAGGGGGCGAAAGTACGGAGACCCAGTACTTC.

The chain uses TRBV5-4 and TRBJ2-3; D is undetermined. The germline V and J ends were trimmed by 7 bases and 0 bases, with 15 bases remaining between them. This CDR3 spans 15 amino acids. The germline V gene has CDR1 SGHNT and CDR2 YYREEE (reference sequence). The CDR3 loop reads CASGHSPTSTDTQYF. The CDR3 DNA follows: TGTGCCAGCGGGCATAGCCCGACTAGCACAGATACGCAGTATTTT.

The CDR3 region is CAISDFPVGADTQYF. The CDR3 region has the DNA TGTGCCATCAGTGACTTTCCGGTTGGCGCAGATACGCAGTATTTT. The rearrangement links TRBV10-3 to TRBJ2-3; D unclear. In germline, CDR1 is ENHRY, CDR2 SYGVKD. V was trimmed by 3 bases and J by 4 bases, leaving 14 bases between them. CDR3 size: 15 residues.

About this clone itself: Other DNA sequences within the sample encode an identical CDR3. The V gene is TRBV10-1, the J gene TRBJ1-1; D is uncertain. There are 13 residues in the CDR3. Looked up from germline, CDR1 is WNHNN and CDR2 is SYGVQD (reference sequence). V dropped 3 bases and J dropped 1 base, with 6 bases sitting between them. The CDR3 region has the DNA TGCGCCAGCAGTGATCCGGGGAACACTGAAGCTTTCTTT. Its translation: CASSDPGNTEAFF.

V gene TRBV7-8 combines with J gene TRBJ2-1; no definite D call. The germline CDR1 and CDR2 sequences are SGHVS and FQNEAQ. The CDR3 is 12 residues long. V gave up 2 bases and J gave up 7 bases, with 6 bases separating them. The CDR3 protein is CASSLTPNEQFF. Written as DNA, the CDR3 is TGTGCCAGCAGCTTAACGCCAAATGAGCAGTTCTTC.

V gene TRBV7-9 combines with J gene TRBJ2-4; possible D gene TRBD1, 6 bases. Per the germline V gene, CDR1 is SEHNR and CDR2 is FQNEAQ (reference sequence). V lost 8 bases and J lost 5, with 13 bases in between. The CDR3 loop spans 13 amino acids. In nucleotides, the CDR3 is TGTGCCAGCGTTCAGGGGAATGAAAACATTCAGTACTTC. Protein sequence: CASVQGNENIQYF.

This chain links TRBV10-1 with TRBJ2-1; weak D call: TRBD2 (5 bases). Germline CDR1 WNHNN, CDR2 SYGVQD (reference sequence). The CDR3 spans 14 residues. Between the trimmed V and J ends, which lost 4 bases and 3 bases, there was a span of 10 bases. The CDR3 DNA sequence: TGCGCCAGCAGTGTTGGCGGGCTCTACAATGAGCAGTTCTTC. Translated, it gives CASSVGGLYNEQFF.

This chain connects TRBV7-9 to TRBJ2-1, with D perhaps TRBD1 (6 bases). The CDR3 is made up of 15 amino acids. Per germline, CDR1 SEHNR and CDR2 FQNEAQ (reference sequence). The ends were cut back, 5 bases at V and 2 bases at J, with 13 bases in the middle. DNA for the CDR3: TGTGCCAGCAGCACACTAGACAGGCCCTACAATGAGCAGTTCTTC. This encodes CASSTLDRPYNEQFF.

In regard to this clone: Distinct nucleotide sequences in the sample also encode this CDR3. The chain combines TRBV6-6 with TRBJ1-1; 7 bases agree with TRBD1. V lost 9 bases, J lost 0 bases, and 4 bases stayed unmatched. The germline gives CDR1 MNHNY, CDR2 SVGAGI (reference sequence). The CDR3 runs to 13 residues. As DNA, the CDR3 is TGTGCCAGTAGGACAGGATTGAACACTGAAGCTTTCTTT. Translated: CASRTGLNTEAFF.

This rearrangement joins TRBV2 to TRBJ2-1; D not certain. V lost 3 bases and J 8 bases, leaving 2 bases between the germline ends. The CDR3 is 10 amino acids. Germline V gives CDR1 SNHLY, CDR2 FYNNEI. CDR3 nucleotides: TGTGCCAGCAGTGATCATGAGCAGTTCTTC. Amino acid sequence: CASSDHEQFF.

Regarding this clone: The sample contains more than one DNA sequence encoding this CDR3. The J gene is TRBJ2-1, the V gene TRBV11-2, with 10 positions matching TRBD2. V shed 7 bases, J shed 4 bases, and the junction held 7 bases outside the gene matches. Germline CDR1 and CDR2: SGHAT and FQNNGV. This CDR3 contains 15 residues. The chain's CDR3 is CASTSLAGVYNEQFF. The CDR3 DNA is TGTGCCAGCACCTCGCTAGCGGGGGTTTACAATGAGCAGTTCTTC.

CDR3 residues: CASQGGAGEQYF. DNA of the CDR3: TGTGCCAGCCAGGGGGGGGCCGGGGAGCAGTACTTC. The chain carries TRBV11-2 and TRBJ2-7; D could derive from TRBD1 or TRBD2 (7 bases each). The CDR3 has 12 residues. V dropped 8 bases and J dropped 7 bases, with 15 bases sitting between them. CDR1 is SGHAT and CDR2 is FQNNGV in the germline V gene.

The chain is built from TRBV2 and TRBJ1-5; perhaps TRBD1 as D (5 bases). This CDR3 has 12 residues. Looked up from germline, CDR1 is SNHLY and CDR2 is FYNNEI. V lost 8 bases to trimming and J lost 15 bases, with 20 bases between them. The CDR3 loop reads CASLGGEGRWHF. CDR3 bases: TGTGCCAGCCTTGGGGGTGAGGGGAGGTGGCATTTT.

The chain employs TRBV7-6 and TRBJ2-1; 10 nucleotides match TRBD2. The V segment lost 1 base and the J segment 2 bases; nucleotides outside the gene matches: 17. CDR3 length equals 21 residues. Germline V gives CDR1 SGHVS, CDR2 FNYEAQ. The CDR3 here is CASSLVGQARLAGAAYNEQFF. The CDR3 DNA reads as TGTGCCAGCAGCTTAGTGGGACAGGCAAGGCTAGCGGGAGCGGCCTACAATGAGCAGTTCTTC. The full variable domain, rest sourced from reference TRBV7-6 and TRBJ2-1, is GAGVSQSPRYKVTKRGQDVALRCDPISGHVSLYWYRQALGQGPEFLTYFNYEAQQDKSGLPNDRFSAERPEGSISTLTIQRTEQRDSAMYRCASSLVGQARLAGAAYNEQFFGPGTRLTVL.

The chain combines TRBV27 with TRBJ2-2; D not certain. V lost 6 bases and J lost 8, with 1 base in between. The CDR3 loop spans 9 amino acids. Germline V gene sequence: CDR1 MNHEY, CDR2 SMNVEV (reference sequence). DNA of the CDR3: TGTGCCAGCAGAGGGGAGCTGTTTTTT. This sequence encodes CASRGELFF.

The genes are TRBV25-1 and TRBJ1-5; D is unclear. The CDR3 covers 15 residues. The V end was cut by 3 bases, the J end by 3 bases, with 12 bases between. The germline CDR1 and CDR2 sequences are MGHDK and SYGVNS. CDR3 protein: CASSEGQLPNQPQHF. The DNA for the CDR3 is TGTGCCAGCAGTGAGGGCCAATTGCCCAATCAGCCCCAGCATTTT.

V gene TRBV27 combines with J gene TRBJ2-7; 8 nucleotides match TRBD2. The J segment lost 5 bases and the V segment lost 0 bases, leaving 9 bases of the junction unmatched. This CDR3 comprises 16 residues. Germline V lookup: CDR1 MNHEY, CDR2 SMNVEV (reference sequence). In DNA form, the CDR3 reads TGTGCCAGCAGTTTATCGTTTAGCGGGATGTTCCACGAGCAGTACTTC. Its protein is CASSLSFSGMFHEQYF.

A note on this clone: This sample also contains other DNA sequences that code for the same CDR3. The chain is built from TRBV5-4 and TRBJ1-1; maybe TRBD1 (5 bases). Between the trimmed V and J ends, which lost 2 bases and 5 bases, there was a span of 10 bases. Germline V lookup: CDR1 SGHNT, CDR2 YYREEE (reference sequence). The CDR3 is 13 residues long. CDR3 residues: CASSFGGGTEAFF. Here the CDR3 DNA reads TGTGCCAGCAGCTTTGGGGGAGGTACTGAAGCTTTCTTT.

The rearrangement links TRBV4-1 to TRBJ2-7, with unresolved D. This CDR3 has 15 amino acids. Germline assignment: CDR1 MGHRA and CDR2 YSYEKL. Trimming stripped 1 base from V and 2 bases from J, with 12 bases between. CDR3 loop: CASSQVDFLPYEQYF. The CDR3 nucleotides are TGCGCCAGCAGCCAAGTGGATTTCCTCCCCTACGAGCAGTACTTC.

The chain uses TRBV5-6 and TRBJ2-7; no definite D call. V dropped 0 bases and J dropped 5 bases, with 15 bases sitting between them. Germline V gene data show CDR1 as SGHDT and CDR2 as YYEEEE. The CDR3 spans 15 residues. The CDR3 region is CASSLAPSDWNEQYF. Here the CDR3 DNA reads TGTGCCAGCAGCTTGGCTCCCTCAGACTGGAACGAGCAGTACTTC.

The chain joins TRBV4-3 to TRBJ2-1, with 7 positions matching TRBD2. The CDR3 is 18 amino acids. Germline CDR1 is LGHNA and CDR2 is YSLEER. V lost 0 bases, J lost 0 bases, and 8 bases stayed unmatched. Here the CDR3 DNA reads TGCGCCAGCAGCCAAGATTATCTTCGCGGGAGCTCCTACAATGAGCAGTTCTTC. It translates to CASSQDYLRGSSYNEQFF.

With regard to this clone: This sample also contains other DNA sequences that code for the same CDR3. The chain recombines TRBV5-6 with TRBJ1-1, with a possible D match to TRBD1 (6 bases). The V and J ends lost 0 bases and 6 bases respectively, with 9 bases between them. Germline CDR1 is SGHDT and CDR2 is YYEEEE. The CDR3 length is 13 residues. The CDR3: CASSLAGGPEAFF. Here the CDR3 DNA reads TGTGCCAGCAGCTTGGCCGGGGGCCCTGAAGCTTTCTTT.

The chain uses TRBV18 and TRBJ1-1; D is undetermined. CDR1 is KGHSH, CDR2 LQKENI, per germline. Trimming cost V 6 bases and J 3 bases, with 5 bases left between them. The CDR3 is 11 amino acids. The CDR3 sequence is CASSRDTEAFF. Written as DNA, the CDR3 is TGTGCCAGCTCCAGAGACACTGAAGCTTTCTTT.

CDR3 residues: CASSLPGAKNIQYF. CDR3 sequence (DNA): TGTGCCAGCAGCTTGCCCGGGGCCAAAAACATTCAGTACTTC. The V gene is TRBV5-4, the J gene TRBJ2-4; D remains ambiguous. This CDR3 contains 14 residues. The germline V gene encodes CDR1 SGHNT and CDR2 YYREEE (reference sequence). V was trimmed by 1 base and J by 1 base, leaving 6 bases between them.

The chain combines TRBV15 with TRBJ1-2, with 11 bases aligning to TRBD1. Germline trimming cut 5 bases from V and 4 bases from J; bases unmatched to any gene: 6. The length of the CDR3 is 15 residues. Germline CDR1 reads LNHNV; CDR2 reads YYDKDF (reference sequence). The CDR3 sequence is CATSLFGTGGYGYTF. The CDR3 region has the DNA TGTGCCACCAGCCTGTTTGGGACAGGGGGCTATGGCTACACCTTC.

The V and J genes are TRBV25-1 and TRBJ2-5; a possible D gene is TRBD2 (6 bases). CDR1 and CDR2 (germline): MGHDK, SYGVNS. This CDR3 has 17 amino acids. The V end lost 5 bases, the J end lost 0 bases, and 19 bases lay between the germline ends. This chain's CDR3 is CASSSPGSGPYQETQYF. DNA for the CDR3: TGTGCCAGCAGTTCTCCTGGGAGCGGGCCGTACCAAGAGACCCAGTACTTC.